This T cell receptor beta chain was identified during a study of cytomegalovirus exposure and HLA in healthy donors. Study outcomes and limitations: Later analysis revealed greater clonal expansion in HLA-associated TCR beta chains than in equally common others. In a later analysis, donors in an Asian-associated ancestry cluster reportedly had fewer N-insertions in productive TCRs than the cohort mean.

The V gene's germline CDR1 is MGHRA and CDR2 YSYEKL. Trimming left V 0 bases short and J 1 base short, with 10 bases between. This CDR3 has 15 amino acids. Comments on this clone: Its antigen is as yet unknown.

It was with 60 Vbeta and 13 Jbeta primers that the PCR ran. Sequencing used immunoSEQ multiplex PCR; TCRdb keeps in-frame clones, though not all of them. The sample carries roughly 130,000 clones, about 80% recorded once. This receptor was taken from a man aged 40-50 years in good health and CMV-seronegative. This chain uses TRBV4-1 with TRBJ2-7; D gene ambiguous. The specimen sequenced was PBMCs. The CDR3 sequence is CASSQEMTRSYEQYF. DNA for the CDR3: TGCGCCAGCAGCCAAGAGATGACCAGGTCCTACGAGCAGTACTTC.